This is a list of T cell receptor beta chains from one sample in a study of spatial heterogeneity in lung cancer. TCRdb reanalysed the 5' RACE reads using MiXCR and keeps one entry per CDR3 protein. Of 51,000 or so distinct CDR3 sequences in the sample, about 7.4% were seen once. The specimen comprised PBMCs, sampled at follow-up. Source of these receptors: a female donor with early-stage non-small cell lung cancer. The CDR3 runs from the conserved cysteine through the conserved F or W. The D gene is left open where the match is weak. Some rows have no size entry. The others give once, few or many, or a class for an expanded clone.

cdr3_nt | cdr3_aa | clone_size | j_call | v_call | d_call
TGTGCCAGCAGCTATCGGTTGTCCACAGATACGCAGTATTTT | CASSYRLSTDTQYF | many | TRBJ2-3 | TRBV6-1 | -
TGTGCCATCAGTGATCAGGGGGCGGTTGGCTACACCTTC | CAISDQGAVGYTF | few | TRBJ1-2 | TRBV10-3 | TRBD1
TGTGCCAGCAGCGCCAATAGCGGGGTCGCAGAGACCCAGTACTTC | CASSANSGVAETQYF | - | TRBJ2-5 | TRBV7-9 | TRBD2
TGTGCCACCCTACAGGGGTTCTCCTACAATGAGCAGTTCTTC | CATLQGFSYNEQFF | few | TRBJ2-1 | TRBV28 | TRBD1
TGCAGCGTTGAAGATGGGGGACTAGGAGGCTTTGGAACAGATACGCAGTATTTT | CSVEDGGLGGFGTDTQYF | many | TRBJ2-3 | TRBV29-1 | TRBD2
TGTGCCAGCAGCTCAAACTTACTTAAGACAGGGCAAATTCTGAGCTCTGGGGCCAACGTCCTGACTTTC | CASSSNLLKTGQILSSGANVLTF | many | TRBJ2-6 | TRBV7-2 | TRBD1
TGTGCCAGCCGGACCAGGGGCGGCTTACTTAGCGAGCAGTACTTC | CASRTRGGLLSEQYF | many | TRBJ2-7 | TRBV27 | -
TGTGCCAGCAGCTTAGGGGACAGGGGATCACCCCTCCACTTT | CASSLGDRGSPLHF | few | TRBJ1-6 | TRBV11-2 | TRBD1
TGTGCCAGCAGTTTGGGACCCGGACGGTACACTGAAGCTTTCTTT | CASSLGPGRYTEAFF | many | TRBJ1-1 | TRBV28 | -
TGCAGTGCTTTTAATCCAGGGGGAGGCTATGGCTACACCTTC | CSAFNPGGGYGYTF | - | TRBJ1-2 | TRBV20-1 | TRBD1
TGCGCCAGCAGCTTGGTGGTACAGCCCTACGAGCAGTACTTC | CASSLVVQPYEQYF | many | TRBJ2-7 | TRBV5-1 | -